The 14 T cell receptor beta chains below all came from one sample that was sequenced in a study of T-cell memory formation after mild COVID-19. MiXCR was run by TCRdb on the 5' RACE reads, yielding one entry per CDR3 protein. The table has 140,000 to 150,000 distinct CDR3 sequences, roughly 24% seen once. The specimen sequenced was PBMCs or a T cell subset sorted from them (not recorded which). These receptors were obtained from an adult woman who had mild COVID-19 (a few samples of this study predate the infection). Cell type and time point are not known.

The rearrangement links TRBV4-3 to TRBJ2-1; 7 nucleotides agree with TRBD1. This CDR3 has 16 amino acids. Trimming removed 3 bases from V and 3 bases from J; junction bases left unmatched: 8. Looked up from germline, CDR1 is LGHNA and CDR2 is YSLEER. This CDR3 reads CASSQEPGQYYNEQFF. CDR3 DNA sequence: TGCGCCAGCAGCCAGGAACCGGGACAGTACTACAATGAGCAGTTCTTC.

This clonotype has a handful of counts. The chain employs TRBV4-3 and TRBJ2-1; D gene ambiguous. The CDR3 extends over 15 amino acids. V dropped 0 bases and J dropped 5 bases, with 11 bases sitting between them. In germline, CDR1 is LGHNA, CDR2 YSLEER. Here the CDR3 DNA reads TGCGCCAGCAGCCAAGACCAATGGGCCGACAATGAGCAGTTCTTC. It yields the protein CASSQDQWADNEQFF.

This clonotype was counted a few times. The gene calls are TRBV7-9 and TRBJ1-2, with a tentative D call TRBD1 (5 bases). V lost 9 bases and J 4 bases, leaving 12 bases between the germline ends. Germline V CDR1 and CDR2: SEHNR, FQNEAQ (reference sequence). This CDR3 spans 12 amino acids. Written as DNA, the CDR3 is TGTGCCAGGGGGGAGCTATTCTATGGCTACACCTTC. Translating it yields CARGELFYGYTF.

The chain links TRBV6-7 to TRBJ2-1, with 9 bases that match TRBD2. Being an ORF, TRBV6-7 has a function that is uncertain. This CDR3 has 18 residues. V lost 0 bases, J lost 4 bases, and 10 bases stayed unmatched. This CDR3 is CASSYSLVAGDSYNEQFF. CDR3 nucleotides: TGTGCCAGCAGTTACTCGCTGGTAGCGGGAGATTCTTACAATGAGCAGTTCTTC.

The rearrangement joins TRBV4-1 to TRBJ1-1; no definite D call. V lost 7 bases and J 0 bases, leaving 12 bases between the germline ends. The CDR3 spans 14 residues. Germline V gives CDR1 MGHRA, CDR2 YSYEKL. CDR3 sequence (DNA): TGCGCCAGCAAACCCGGACGGCTGAACACTGAAGCTTTCTTT. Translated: CASKPGRLNTEAFF.

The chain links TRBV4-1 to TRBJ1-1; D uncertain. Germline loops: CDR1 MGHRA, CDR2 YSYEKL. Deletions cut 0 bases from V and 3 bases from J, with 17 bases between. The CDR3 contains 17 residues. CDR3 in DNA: TGCGCCAGCAGCCAAGATCACACCGGACTCGGGGACACTGAAGCTTTCTTT. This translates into CASSQDHTGLGDTEAFF.

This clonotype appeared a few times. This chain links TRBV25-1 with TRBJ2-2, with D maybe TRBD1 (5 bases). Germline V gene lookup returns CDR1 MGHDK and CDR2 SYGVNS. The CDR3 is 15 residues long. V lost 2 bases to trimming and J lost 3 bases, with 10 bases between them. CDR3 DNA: TGTGCCAGCAGTGAACTAGGGGTTCACACCGGGGAGCTGTTTTTT. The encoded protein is CASSELGVHTGELFF.

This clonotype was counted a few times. The CDR3 bases are TGTGCCAGCAGTTACCGACTAGCGGGGAACCCCCACAATGAGCAGTTCTTC. Translating it yields CASSYRLAGNPHNEQFF. The chain uses TRBV6-5 and TRBJ2-1; 11 nucleotides align to TRBD2. V was pared by 2 bases and J by 5 bases, with 8 bases of the junction left unmatched. Germline assignment: CDR1 MNHEY and CDR2 SVGAGI. The CDR3 spans 17 residues.

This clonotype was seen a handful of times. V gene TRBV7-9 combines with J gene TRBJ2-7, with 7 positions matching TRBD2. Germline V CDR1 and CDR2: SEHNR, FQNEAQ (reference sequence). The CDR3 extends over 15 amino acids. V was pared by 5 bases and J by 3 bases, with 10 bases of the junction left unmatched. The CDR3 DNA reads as TGTGCCAGCAGCCCACCCACGTCGGGGGGCTACGAGCAGTACTTC. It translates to CASSPPTSGGYEQYF.

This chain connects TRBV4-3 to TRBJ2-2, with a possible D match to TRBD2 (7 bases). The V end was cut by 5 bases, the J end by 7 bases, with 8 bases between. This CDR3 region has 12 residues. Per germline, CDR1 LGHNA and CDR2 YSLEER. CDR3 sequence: CASSRGGGELFF. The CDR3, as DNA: TGCGCCAGCAGCAGGGGGGGCGGGGAGCTGTTTTTT.

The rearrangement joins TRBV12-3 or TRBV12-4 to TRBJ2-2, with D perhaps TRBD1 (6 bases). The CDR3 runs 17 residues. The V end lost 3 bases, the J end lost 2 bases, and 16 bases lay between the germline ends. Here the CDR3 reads CASSFVILGANTGELFF. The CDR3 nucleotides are TGTGCCAGCAGTTTCGTCATTTTGGGGGCTAACACCGGGGAGCTGTTTTTT.

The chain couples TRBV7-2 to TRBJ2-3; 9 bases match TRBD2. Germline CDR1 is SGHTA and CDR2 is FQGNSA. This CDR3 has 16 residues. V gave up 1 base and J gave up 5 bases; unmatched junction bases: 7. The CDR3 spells CASSLEIAGVLDTQYF. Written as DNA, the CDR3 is TGTGCCAGCAGCTTAGAAATAGCGGGAGTCCTAGATACGCAGTATTTT.

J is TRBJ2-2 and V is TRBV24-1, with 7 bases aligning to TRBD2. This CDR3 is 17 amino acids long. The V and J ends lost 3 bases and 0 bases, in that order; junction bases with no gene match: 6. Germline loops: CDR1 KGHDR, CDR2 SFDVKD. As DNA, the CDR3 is TGTGCCACCAGTGATGGGAGGGGACTGGCGAACACCGGGGAGCTGTTTTTT. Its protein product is CATSDGRGLANTGELFF.

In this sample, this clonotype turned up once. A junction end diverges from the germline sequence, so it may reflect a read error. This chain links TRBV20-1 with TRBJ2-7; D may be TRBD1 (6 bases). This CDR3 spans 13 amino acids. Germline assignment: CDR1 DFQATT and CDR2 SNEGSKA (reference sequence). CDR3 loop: CSARGIQGYEQYF. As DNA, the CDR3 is TGCAGCGCTAGAGGGATACAGGGTTACGAGCAGTACTTC.